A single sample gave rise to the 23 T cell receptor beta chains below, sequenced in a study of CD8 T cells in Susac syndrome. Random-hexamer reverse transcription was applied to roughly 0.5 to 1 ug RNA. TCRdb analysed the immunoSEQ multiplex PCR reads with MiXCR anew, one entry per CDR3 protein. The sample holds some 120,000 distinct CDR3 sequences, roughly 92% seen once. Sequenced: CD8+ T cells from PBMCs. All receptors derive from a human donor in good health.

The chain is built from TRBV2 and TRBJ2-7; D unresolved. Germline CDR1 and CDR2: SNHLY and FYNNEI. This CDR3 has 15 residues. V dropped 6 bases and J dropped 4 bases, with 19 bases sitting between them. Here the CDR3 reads CASRPDESGMYEQYF. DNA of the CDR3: TGTGCCAGCAGACCCGACGAGAGTGGTATGTACGAGCAGTACTTC.

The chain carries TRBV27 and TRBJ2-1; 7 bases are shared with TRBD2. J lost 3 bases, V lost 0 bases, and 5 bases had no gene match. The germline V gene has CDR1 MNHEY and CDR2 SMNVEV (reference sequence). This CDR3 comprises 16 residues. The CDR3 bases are TGTGCCAGCAGTTTATCCGCTAGCGGATTCTACAATGAGCAGTTCTTC. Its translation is CASSLSASGFYNEQFF.

The CDR3 DNA is TGTGCCAGCAGTTCGGACAGCTCCGTCGCAGATACGCAGTATTTT. This sequence encodes CASSSDSSVADTQYF. This chain joins TRBV6-5 and TRBJ2-3; TRBD1 might be the D (6 bases). The CDR3 is 15 amino acids. Germline CDR1 reads MNHEY; CDR2 reads SVGAGI. The V end lost 4 bases, the J end lost 4 bases, and 15 bases lay between the germline ends.

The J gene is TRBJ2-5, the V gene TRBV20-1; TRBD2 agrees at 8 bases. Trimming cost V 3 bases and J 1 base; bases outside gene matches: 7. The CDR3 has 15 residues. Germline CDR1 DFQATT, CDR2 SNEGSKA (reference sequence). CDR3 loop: CSASSGEGSQETQYF. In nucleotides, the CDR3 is TGCAGTGCTAGTAGCGGGGAGGGTTCCCAAGAGACCCAGTACTTC.

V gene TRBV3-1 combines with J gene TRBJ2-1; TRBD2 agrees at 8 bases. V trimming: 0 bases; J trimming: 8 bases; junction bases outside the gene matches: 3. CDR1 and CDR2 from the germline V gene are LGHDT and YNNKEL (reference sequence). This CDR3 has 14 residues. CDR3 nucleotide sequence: TGTGCCAGCAGCCAAGAGCTAGCGGGTGATGAGCAGTTCTTC. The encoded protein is CASSQELAGDEQFF.

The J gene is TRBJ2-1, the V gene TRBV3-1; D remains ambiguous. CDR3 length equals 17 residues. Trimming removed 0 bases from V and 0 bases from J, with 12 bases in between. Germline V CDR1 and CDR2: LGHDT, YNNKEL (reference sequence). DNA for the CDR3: TGTGCCAGCAGCCAAGATCACCCTTCGAGCTCCTACAATGAGCAGTTCTTC. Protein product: CASSQDHPSSSYNEQFF.

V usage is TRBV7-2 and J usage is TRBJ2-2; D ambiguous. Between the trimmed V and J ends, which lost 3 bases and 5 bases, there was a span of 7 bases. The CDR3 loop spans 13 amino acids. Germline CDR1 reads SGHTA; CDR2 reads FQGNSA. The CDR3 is CASSFRVTGELFF. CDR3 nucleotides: TGTGCCAGCAGCTTTCGGGTGACCGGGGAGCTGTTTTTT. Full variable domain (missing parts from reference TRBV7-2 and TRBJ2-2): GAGVSQSPSNKVTEKGKDVELRCDPISGHTALYWYRQSLGQGLEFLIYFQGNSAPDKSGLPSDRFSAERTGGSVSTLTIQRTQQEDSAVYLCASSFRVTGELFFGEGSRLTVL.

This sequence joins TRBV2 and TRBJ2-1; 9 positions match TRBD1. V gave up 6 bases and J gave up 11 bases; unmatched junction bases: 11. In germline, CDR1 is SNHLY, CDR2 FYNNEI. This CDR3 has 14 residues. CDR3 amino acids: CASSAGQGGLKQFF. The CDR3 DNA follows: TGTGCCAGCAGCGCGGGACAGGGTGGCCTTAAGCAGTTCTTC.

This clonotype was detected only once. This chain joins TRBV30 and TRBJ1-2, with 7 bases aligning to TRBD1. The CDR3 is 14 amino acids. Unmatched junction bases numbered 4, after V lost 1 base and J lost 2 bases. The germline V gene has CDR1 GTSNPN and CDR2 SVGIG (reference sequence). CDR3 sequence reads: CAWSAHRGNYGYTF. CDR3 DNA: TGTGCCTGGAGTGCTCACAGGGGCAACTATGGCTACACCTTC.

CDR3 region: CASSLVLAGYGGNEQFF. CDR3 bases: TGTGCCAGCAGCTTAGTGCTAGCGGGATATGGTGGGAATGAGCAGTTCTTC. V and J are TRBV7-2 and TRBJ2-1, with 9 bases that match TRBD2. The germline V gene has CDR1 SGHTA and CDR2 FQGNSA. The CDR3 length is 17 residues. V lost 1 base to trimming and J lost 7 bases; unmatched junction nucleotides: 11.

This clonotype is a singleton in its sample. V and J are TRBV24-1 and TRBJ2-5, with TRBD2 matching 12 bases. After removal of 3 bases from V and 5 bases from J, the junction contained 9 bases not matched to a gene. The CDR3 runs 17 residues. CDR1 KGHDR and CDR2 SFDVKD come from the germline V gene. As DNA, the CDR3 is TGTGCCACCAGTGATCCCAAGACTAGCGGGGGAAGTGAGACCCAGTACTTC. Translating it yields CATSDPKTSGGSETQYF.

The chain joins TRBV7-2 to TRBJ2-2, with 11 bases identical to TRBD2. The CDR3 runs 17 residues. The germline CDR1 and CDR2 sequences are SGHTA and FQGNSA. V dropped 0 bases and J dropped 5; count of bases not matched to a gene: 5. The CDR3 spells CASSLARLAGRTGELFF. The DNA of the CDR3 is TGTGCCAGCAGCTTAGCCCGACTAGCGGGAAGAACCGGGGAGCTGTTTTTT.

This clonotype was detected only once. Here the CDR3 DNA reads TGTGCCAGCAGCGTAGCTGGTGGACAGGCCACAGACGAGCAGTACTTC. This encodes CASSVAGGQATDEQYF. The chain joins TRBV9 to TRBJ2-7; 7 nucleotides line up with TRBD1. With 0 bases clipped from V and 5 bases from J, the junction kept 11 bases outside the gene matches. Germline values: CDR1 SGDLS, CDR2 YYNGEE. CDR3 length: 16 amino acids.

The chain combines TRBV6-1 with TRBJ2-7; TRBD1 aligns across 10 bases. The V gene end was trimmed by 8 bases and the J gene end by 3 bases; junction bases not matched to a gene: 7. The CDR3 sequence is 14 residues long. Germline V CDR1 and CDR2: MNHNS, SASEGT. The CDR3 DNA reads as TGTGCCAGCGACCGGGACAGGGGATTCTACGAGCAGTACTTC. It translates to CASDRDRGFYEQYF.

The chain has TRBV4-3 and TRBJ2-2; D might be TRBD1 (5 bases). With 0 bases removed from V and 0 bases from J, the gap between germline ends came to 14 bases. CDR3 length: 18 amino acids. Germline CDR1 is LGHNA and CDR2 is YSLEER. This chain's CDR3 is CASSQEPGQSANTGELFF. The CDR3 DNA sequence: TGCGCCAGCAGCCAAGAGCCAGGGCAAAGCGCGAACACCGGGGAGCTGTTTTTT.

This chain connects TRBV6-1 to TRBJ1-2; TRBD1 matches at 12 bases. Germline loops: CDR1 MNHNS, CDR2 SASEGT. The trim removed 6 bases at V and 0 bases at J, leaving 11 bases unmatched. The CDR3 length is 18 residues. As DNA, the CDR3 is TGTGCCAGCAGATCGAGGGGACAGGGGGCGATCCCTAACTATGGCTACACCTTC. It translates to CASRSRGQGAIPNYGYTF.

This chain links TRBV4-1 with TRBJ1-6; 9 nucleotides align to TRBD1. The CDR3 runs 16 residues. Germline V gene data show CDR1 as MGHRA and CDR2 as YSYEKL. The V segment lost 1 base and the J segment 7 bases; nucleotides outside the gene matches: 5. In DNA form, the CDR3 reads TGCGCCAGCAGCCAAGGGGGGACAGGGCTAAATTCACCCCTCCACTTT. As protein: CASSQGGTGLNSPLHF.

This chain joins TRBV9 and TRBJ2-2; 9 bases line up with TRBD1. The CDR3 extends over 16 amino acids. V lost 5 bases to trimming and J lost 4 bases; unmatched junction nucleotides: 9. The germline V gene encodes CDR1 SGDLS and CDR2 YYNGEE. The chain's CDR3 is CASSHKGQGATGELFF. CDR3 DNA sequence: TGTGCCAGCAGTCATAAGGGACAGGGTGCCACCGGGGAGCTGTTTTTT.

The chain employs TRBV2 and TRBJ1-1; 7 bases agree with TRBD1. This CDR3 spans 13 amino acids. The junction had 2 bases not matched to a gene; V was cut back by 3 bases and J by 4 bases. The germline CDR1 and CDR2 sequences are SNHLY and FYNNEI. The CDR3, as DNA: TGTGCCAGCAGTGAGACAGGGAGCACTGAAGCTTTCTTT. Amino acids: CASSETGSTEAFF. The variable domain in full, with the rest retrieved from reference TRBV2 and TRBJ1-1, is EPEVTQTPSHQVTQMGQEVILRCVPISNHLYFYWYRQILGQKVEFLVSFYNNEISEKSEIFDDQFSVERPDGSNFTLKIRSTKLEDSAMYFCASSETGSTEAFFGQGTRLTVV.

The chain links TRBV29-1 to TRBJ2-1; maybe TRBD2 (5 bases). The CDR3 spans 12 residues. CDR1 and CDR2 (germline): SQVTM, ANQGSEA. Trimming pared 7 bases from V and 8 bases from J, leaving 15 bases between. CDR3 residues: CSARTLKDEQFF. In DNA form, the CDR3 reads TGCAGCGCTCGGACTTTGAAGGATGAGCAGTTCTTC.

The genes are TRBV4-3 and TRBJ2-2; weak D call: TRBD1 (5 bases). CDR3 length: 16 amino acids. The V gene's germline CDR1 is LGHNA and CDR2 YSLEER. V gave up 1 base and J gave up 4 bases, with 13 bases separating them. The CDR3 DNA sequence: TGCGCCAGCAGCCAAGCAGTAGGGGCGACCACCGGGGAGCTGTTTTTT. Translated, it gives CASSQAVGATTGELFF.

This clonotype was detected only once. This CDR3 is CSVQGKGPTNEQYF. The CDR3 coding sequence is TGCAGTGTCCAGGGGAAGGGTCCTACCAACGAGCAGTACTTC. The V gene is TRBV20-1, the J gene TRBJ2-7, with D possibly matching TRBD1 (6 bases). Trimming took 7 bases from V and 5 from J, leaving 21 bases between them. The CDR3 totals 14 residues. Germline CDR1 reads DFQATT; CDR2 reads SNEGSKA (reference sequence).

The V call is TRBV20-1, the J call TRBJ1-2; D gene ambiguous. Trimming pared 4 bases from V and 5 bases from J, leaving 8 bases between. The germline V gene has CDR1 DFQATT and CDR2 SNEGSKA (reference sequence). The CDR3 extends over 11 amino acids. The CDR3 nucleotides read TGCAGTGCTAACATCGGATATGGCTACACCTTC. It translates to CSANIGYGYTF.